This is a list of T cell receptor beta chains from one sample in a study of blood T cell repertoires in COVID-19. Some clones are missing from TCRdb's copy, which holds only in-frame ones; the method was immunoSEQ multiplex PCR. The sample lists about 180,000 clones, 89% seen once, with roughly 2% in the top ten. Sample: peripheral blood. These receptors all come from a man aged 18 to 29 who had recovered from COVID-19. CDR3s leave out the opening cysteine and the closing phenylalanine or tryptophan. Each record gives: D gene, J gene, clone size, V gene, CDR3 protein. A D gene is named only where the DNA matches it firmly. A clone size is listed for some rows: how often the clone was seen (once, few, many), or a class if it is expanded.

. TRBJ1-2 . TRBV6-5 ASSSRVYGYT
. TRBJ1-1 . TRBV28 ASSLREGWVNTEAF
. TRBJ1-3 . TRBV18 ASSPQGSGNTIY
TRBD1 TRBJ2-7 . TRBV27 ASSTYRGISYEQY
. TRBJ2-7 . TRBV11-2 ASSSLSLASQGSNEQY
TRBD1 TRBJ1-6 . TRBV9 ASSETGTVSSPLH
TRBD2 TRBJ2-2 . TRBV5-5 ASSFSGRAVPGELF
TRBD1 TRBJ1-2 . TRBV18 ASSPGTGIGYGYT
. TRBJ2-2 . TRBV4-3 ASSQDHGTLTGELF
. TRBJ2-1 . TRBV10-3 AIRPSVANEQF
TRBD2 TRBJ2-3 . TRBV7-8 ASSSELAGGSDTQY
. TRBJ2-1 . TRBV14 ASSAGMVQF
. TRBJ1-5 few TRBV5-6 ASSLVDRPNQPQH
. TRBJ2-7 . TRBV4-3 ASSQDEGISYEQY
TRBD2 TRBJ2-2 once TRBV6-6 ASLAGVTGELF
. TRBJ1-2 . TRBV12-3/TRBV12-4 ASSKGGPQGYT
. TRBJ2-1 . TRBV5-1 ASSSRDRLRSYNEQF
. TRBJ2-1 . TRBV24-1 ATSDSGHLQQF
. TRBJ1-5 . TRBV6-2/TRBV6-3 ASSYNQGLPQH
TRBD1 TRBJ1-1 few TRBV19 ASSGETGGITEAF
. TRBJ1-1 few TRBV7-2 ASSWGWGTNTEAF
. TRBJ1-1 . TRBV7-2 ASSLQGNTEAF
TRBD1 TRBJ2-7 . TRBV27 ASSSTLTGLEQY
. TRBJ1-2 . TRBV15 ATSSADNGYT
TRBD1 TRBJ2-1 once TRBV12-3/TRBV12-4 ASSLTGVLQF
. TRBJ1-2 . TRBV28 ASSFVQVVYGYT
. TRBJ2-3 . TRBV25-1 ASSESSGLASTDTQY
. TRBJ2-5 . TRBV7-2 ASSRDGETQY
. TRBJ2-7 once TRBV3-1/TRBV3-2 ASSQDLNGYEQY
. TRBJ2-1 . TRBV15 ATSLSRTPYNEQF
TRBD2 TRBJ2-1 . TRBV4-3 ASSQDSGSSYNEQF
TRBD1 TRBJ1-2 . TRBV29-1 SVVVGQSYGYT
TRBD1 TRBJ2-6 . TRBV19 ASNRRPGGRGPLGANVLT
. TRBJ1-6 . TRBV7-6 ASSPQEDYNSPLH
. TRBJ2-5 . TRBV6-6 ATQGETQY
. TRBJ1-5 . TRBV6-5 ASSKTSNSNQPQH
. TRBJ2-4 . TRBV7-9 ASSLAFEEGIQY
TRBD1 TRBJ1-2 . TRBV6-5 ASSPRDRNGYGYT
. TRBJ1-1 . TRBV6-1 ASSERGGYTEAF
TRBD1 TRBJ2-5 once TRBV7-2 ASSSGTGSETQY
TRBD1 TRBJ1-6 . TRBV28 ASDRGNGSPLH
TRBD1 TRBJ1-2 . TRBV28 ASSLWHAGQGARGYT
TRBD2 TRBJ2-1 . TRBV5-6 ASSAGLAGGPSRGEQF
TRBD1 TRBJ1-3 . TRBV6-1 ASSAVRTGSGNTIY
. TRBJ1-1 . TRBV27 ASSPGGPSTEAF
. TRBJ1-2 . TRBV2 ASSDNAYRAYGYT
TRBD2 TRBJ2-2 . TRBV30 AWWLAGTGELF
TRBD2 TRBJ2-1 . TRBV9 ASSKAGSSYNEQF
TRBD2 TRBJ2-2 . TRBV9 ASSDTSGRDTGELF